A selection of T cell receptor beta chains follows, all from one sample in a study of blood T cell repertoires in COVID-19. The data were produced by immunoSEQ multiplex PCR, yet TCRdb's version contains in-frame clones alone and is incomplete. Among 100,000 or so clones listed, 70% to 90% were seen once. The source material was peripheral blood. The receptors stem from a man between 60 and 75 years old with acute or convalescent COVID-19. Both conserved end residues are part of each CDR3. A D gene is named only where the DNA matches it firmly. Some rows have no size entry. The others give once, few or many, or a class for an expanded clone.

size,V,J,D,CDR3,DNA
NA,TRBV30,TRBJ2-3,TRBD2,CAWSRGGAGSDTQYF,TGTGCCTGGAGTCGCGGGGGGGCAGGGTCAGATACGCAGTATTTT
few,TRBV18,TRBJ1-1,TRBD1,CASSPTQGFNTEAFF,TGTGCCAGCTCACCTACACAGGGGTTTAACACTGAAGCTTTCTTT
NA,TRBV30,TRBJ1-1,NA,CAWRTTGLGTEAFF,TGTGCCTGGAGAACCACAGGGCTGGGCACTGAAGCTTTCTTT
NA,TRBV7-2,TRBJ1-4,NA,CASSVGGGTANEKLFF,TGTGCCAGCAGCGTGGGTGGGGGGACTGCTAATGAAAAACTGTTTTTT
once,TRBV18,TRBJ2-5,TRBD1,CASSLQGLQETQYF,TGTGCCAGCTCACTACAGGGGCTTCAAGAGACCCAGTACTTC
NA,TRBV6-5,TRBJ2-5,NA,CASTRGGVWETQYF,TGTGCCAGCACAAGAGGGGGAGTTTGGGAGACCCAGTACTTC
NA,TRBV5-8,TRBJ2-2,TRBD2,CASSGTSGFTGELFF,TGTGCCAGCAGCGGGACTAGCGGGTTCACCGGGGAGCTGTTTTTT
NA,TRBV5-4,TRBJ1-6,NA,CASSLVGGTANSPLHF,TGTGCCAGCAGCTTGGTTGGGGGGACCGCGAATTCACCCCTCCACTTT
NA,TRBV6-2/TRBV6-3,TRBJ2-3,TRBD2,CASSPYRGAGSSTDTQYF,TGTGCCAGCAGTCCCTACAGAGGAGCGGGGTCTAGCACAGATACGCAGTATTTT
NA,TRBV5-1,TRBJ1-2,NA,CASGENYGYTF,TGCGCCAGCGGAGAGAACTATGGCTACACCTTC
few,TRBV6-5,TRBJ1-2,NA,CATNEPGTRTGYTF,TGTGCCACCAACGAGCCCGGGACAAGGACGGGCTACACCTTC
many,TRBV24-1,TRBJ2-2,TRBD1,CAIGTGNTGELFF,TGTGCCATAGGGACAGGGAACACCGGGGAGCTGTTTTTT
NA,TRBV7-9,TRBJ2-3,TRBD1,CASSSHRGGTDTQYF,TGTGCCAGCAGCAGTCACAGGGGTGGCACAGATACGCAGTATTTT
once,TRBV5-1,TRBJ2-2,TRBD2,CASSALGTRGSGELFF,TGCGCCAGCAGCGCACTAGGGACTAGAGGGAGCGGGGAGCTGTTTTTT
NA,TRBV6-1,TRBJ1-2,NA,CASSDRGYGYTF,TGTGCCAGCAGTGACAGGGGCTATGGCTACACCTTC
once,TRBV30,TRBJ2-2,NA,CAWSAQGTPGELFF,TGTGCCTGGAGTGCACAGGGCACTCCCGGGGAGCTGTTTTTT
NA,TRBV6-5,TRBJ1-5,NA,CASAGQINQPQHF,TGTGCCAGTGCTGGACAGATAAATCAGCCCCAGCATTTT
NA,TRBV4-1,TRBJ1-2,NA,CASSVDRDYGYTF,TGCGCCAGCAGCGTCGACCGGGACTATGGCTACACCTTC
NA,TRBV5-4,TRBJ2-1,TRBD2,CASSLAASGGGYNEQFF,TGTGCCAGCAGCTTGGCGGCTAGCGGGGGGGGATACAATGAGCAGTTCTTC
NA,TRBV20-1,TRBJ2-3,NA,CSATVRRTQYF,TGCAGTGCTACGGTCAGGCGTACGCAGTATTTT
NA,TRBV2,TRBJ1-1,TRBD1,CASIGQGALVTFF,TGTGCCTCTATAGGCCAGGGGGCCTTAGTAACTTTCTTT
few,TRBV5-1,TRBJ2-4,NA,CASSLGQGFAKNIQYF,TGCGCCAGCAGCTTGGGGCAGGGGTTTGCCAAAAACATTCAGTACTTC
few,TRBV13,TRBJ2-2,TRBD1,CASSYVGQGSGELFF,TGTGCCAGCAGCTACGTGGGACAGGGGTCCGGGGAGCTGTTTTTT
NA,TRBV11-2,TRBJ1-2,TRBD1,CASSPDRVGGYTF,TGTGCCAGCAGCCCCGACAGGGTCGGTGGCTACACCTTC
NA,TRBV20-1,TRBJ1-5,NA,CSASSVLNQPQHF,TGCAGTGCTAGTTCCGTACTCAATCAGCCCCAGCATTTT
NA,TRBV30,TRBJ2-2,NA,CAWGLQGRNTGELFF,TGTGCCTGGGGGCTACAGGGTAGGAACACCGGGGAGCTGTTTTTT
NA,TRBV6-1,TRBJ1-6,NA,CASRGFNSPLHF,TGTGCCAGCAGGGGCTTCAATTCACCCCTCCACTTT
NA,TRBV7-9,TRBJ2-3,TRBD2,CASSLGLADTQYF,TGTGCCAGCAGCTTAGGACTAGCGGATACGCAGTATTTT
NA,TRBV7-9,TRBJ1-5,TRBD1,CASSPTGSAQPQHF,TGTGCCAGCAGCCCGACAGGGTCAGCCCAGCCCCAGCATTTT
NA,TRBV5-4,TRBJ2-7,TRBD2,CASSLGPGRAGSLEQYF,TGTGCCAGCAGCTTGGGCCCTGGGAGGGCCGGATCGTTGGAGCAGTACTTC
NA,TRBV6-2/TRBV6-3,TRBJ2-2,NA,CASSFLNTGELFF,TGTGCCAGCAGTTTCCTGAACACCGGGGAGCTGTTTTTT
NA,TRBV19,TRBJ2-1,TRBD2,CASSPGLDLTNRFF,TGTGCCAGTAGCCCCGGACTAGACCTCACAAACAGGTTCTTC
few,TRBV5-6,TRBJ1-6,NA,CASSLTIARIGSPLHF,TGTGCCAGCAGCTTGACTATTGCCAGAATTGGCTCACCCCTCCACTTT
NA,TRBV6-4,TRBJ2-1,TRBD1,CASGRETGGYNEQFF,TGTGCCAGTGGGCGTGAGACAGGGGGTTACAATGAGCAGTTCTTC
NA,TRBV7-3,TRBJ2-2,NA,CASRPGQPNTGELFF,TGTGCCAGCAGGCCTGGGCAGCCGAACACCGGGGAGCTGTTTTTT
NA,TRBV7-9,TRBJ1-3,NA,CASSTTQASGNTIYF,TGTGCCAGCAGCACAACACAGGCCTCTGGAAACACCATATATTTT
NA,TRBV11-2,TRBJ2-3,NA,CASSPGHPGDTQYF,TGTGCCAGCAGCCCGGGACACCCCGGGGATACGCAGTATTTT
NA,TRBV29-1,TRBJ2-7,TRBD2,CSVEELAGVGEQYF,TGCAGCGTTGAAGAGTTAGCGGGGGTAGGGGAGCAGTACTTC
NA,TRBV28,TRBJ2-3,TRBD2,CASSSLAGGQDTQYF,TGTGCCAGCAGTTCTCTAGCGGGGGGTCAAGATACGCAGTATTTT
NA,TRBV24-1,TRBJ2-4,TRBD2,CATSDRTSGRGDIQYF,TGTGCCACCAGTGATCGGACTAGCGGGAGAGGGGACATTCAGTACTTC